This TCR beta chain was obtained from a study of T cell responses to AZD1222 COVID-19 vaccine. Study-wide points: After the peak T cell response, and only then, were repertoires sampled. Seropositive status at baseline applied to only a handful of AZD1222 recipients.

Comment on this clone: Its antigen is unknown.

Libraries were prepared by immunoSEQ multiplex PCR; TCRdb keeps only in-frame clonotypes and omits some of them. Here the sample spans 95,000 to 150,000 clones, 92% being singletons. V was pared by 1 base and J by 1 base, with 8 bases between. The CDR3 has 14 residues. The germline gives CDR1 MGHRA, CDR2 YSYEKL. The input for sequencing was peripheral blood, taken on day 0 of AZD1222 vaccination. The origin of this receptor is an adult in good health. The V and J genes are TRBV4-1 and TRBJ2-7, with TRBD2 as a possible D gene (6 bases). The CDR3 bases are TGCGCCAGCAGCCAAGGGGACTTTTCCTACGAGCAGTACTTC. Translated, it gives CASSQGDFSYEQYF.